These T cell receptor beta chains were read from a single sample in a study of cytomegalovirus exposure and HLA in healthy donors. The repertoire was sequenced with immunoSEQ multiplex PCR; TCRdb's copy has only in-frame clones and lacks some. The sample lists about 140,000 clones, 77% seen once, with 1.5% to 2% in the top ten. Source material: PBMCs. The origin of the receptors is a female donor in good health and CMV-seronegative. The CDR3 runs from the conserved cysteine through the conserved F or W. D genes are given only for firm matches. Part of the rows lack a size; the others show once, few, many or a class for expanded clones.

J | size | V | length | D | DNA | CDR3
TRBJ2-2 | . | TRBV27 | 16 | . | TGTGCCAGCAGTTGTGACCCCCGGGTGGACACCGGGGAGCTGTTTTTT | CASSCDPRVDTGELFF
TRBJ2-7 | . | TRBV7-6 | 13 | . | TGTGCCAGCAGCTTTGGCAGCGGAACGGAGCAGTACTTC | CASSFGSGTEQYF
TRBJ2-1 | . | TRBV4-2 | 17 | TRBD2 | TGTGCCAGCAGCCAATACCCTAGCGGCCAACCCTACAATGAGCAGTTCTTC | CASSQYPSGQPYNEQFF
TRBJ1-2 | . | TRBV5-1 | 17 | TRBD1 | TGCGCCAGCAGCACGTCCCGGGACAGGGGGCTCCGATATGGCTACACCTTC | CASSTSRDRGLRYGYTF
TRBJ1-2 | . | TRBV5-1 | 14 | . | TGCGCCAGCAGTCCAACGGGGGAGGCTAACGGCTACACCTTC | CASSPTGEANGYTF
TRBJ2-5 | few | TRBV20-1 | 11 | TRBD1 | TGCAGTGGGGGACAGGGAGAGACCCAGTACTTC | CSGGQGETQYF
TRBJ2-1 | . | TRBV19 | 17 | . | TGTGCCAGTAGTCCCGAGGACGGACTACCTATCCCCAATGAGCAGTTCTTC | CASSPEDGLPIPNEQFF
TRBJ1-1 | few | TRBV18 | 15 | TRBD1 | TGTGCCAGCTCACCACAGGGGGCGAGGAACACTGAAGCTTTCTTT | CASSPQGARNTEAFF
TRBJ2-3 | once | TRBV28 | 17 | TRBD2 | TGTGCCAGCAGTTTCCCGACTAGCGGGAGGACCACAGATACGCAGTATTTT | CASSFPTSGRTTDTQYF
TRBJ2-3 | . | TRBV5-4 | 13 | TRBD1 | TGTGCCAGCAGACAACAGGGGACAGATACGCAGTATTTT | CASRQQGTDTQYF
TRBJ2-7 | . | TRBV5-1 | 15 | TRBD1 | TGCGCCAGCAGCCCATCCGGGACAGCTTCCTACGAGCAGTACTTC | CASSPSGTASYEQYF
TRBJ1-5 | . | TRBV5-1 | 13 | TRBD1 | TGCGCCAGCAGGACAGGGGAAAATCAGCCCCAGCATTTT | CASRTGENQPQHF
TRBJ2-5 | once | TRBV7-7 | 15 | . | TGTGCCTCAAGCCCCGACACCTTCTCTGGAAAGACCCAGTACTTC | CASSPDTFSGKTQYF
TRBJ2-7 | . | TRBV11-2 | 15 | TRBD2 | TGTGCCAGCAGCTTAGATCTAGCGGGGGCCCACGAGCAGTACTTC | CASSLDLAGAHEQYF
TRBJ2-5 | . | TRBV19 | 16 | . | TGTGCCAGTAGTATAGCCCAGGGTCGGTTGGGGGAGACCCAGTACTTC | CASSIAQGRLGETQYF
TRBJ1-1 | . | TRBV5-4 | 12 | . | TGTGCCAGCAGCTTGTTGGGGACTCAAGCTTTCTTT | CASSLLGTQAFF
TRBJ1-2 | . | TRBV7-9 | 13 | . | TGTGCCAGCAGCTTAAACGACAGAGATGGCTACACCTTC | CASSLNDRDGYTF
TRBJ2-1 | . | TRBV6-6 | 14 | TRBD1 | TGTGCCAGCAGGGACAGGGGATGGGTCAATGAGCAGTTCTTC | CASRDRGWVNEQFF
TRBJ1-5 | . | TRBV7-6 | 16 | TRBD1 | TGTGCCAGCAGCCGTGGGACAGGGACTAGGGATCAGCCCCAGCATTTT | CASSRGTGTRDQPQHF
TRBJ1-4 | . | TRBV28 | 15 | . | TGTGCCAGCAGTTTCGAAGCTATGTCGGATGAAAAACTGTTTTTT | CASSFEAMSDEKLFF
TRBJ2-7 | . | TRBV5-3 | 14 | TRBD1 | TGTGCCAAACTTGGGACAGGGTCGTCTTACGAGCAGTACTTC | CAKLGTGSSYEQYF
TRBJ2-1 | . | TRBV28 | 14 | TRBD1 | TGTGCCAGCAGTTTCCAGGGGGCTAAAGGTGAGCAGTTCTTC | CASSFQGAKGEQFF
TRBJ2-7 | . | TRBV30 | 15 | . | TGTGCCTGGACCGGAGGCTCAGGGGCAGCCTACGAGCAGTACTTC | CAWTGGSGAAYEQYF
TRBJ2-2 | many | TRBV7-2 | 14 | TRBD1 | TGTGCCAGCAGGACAGGGTTCGGTACCGGGGAGCTGTTTTTT | CASRTGFGTGELFF
TRBJ2-7 | . | TRBV6-6 | 16 | . | TGTGCCAGCAGTGGGGCGGGGACGGACCCGGTCTACGAGCAGTACTTC | CASSGAGTDPVYEQYF
TRBJ2-1 | . | TRBV4-1 | 14 | TRBD1 | TGCGCCAGCAGCCCACAGGGGGCGTACAATGAGCAGTTCTTC | CASSPQGAYNEQFF
TRBJ2-7 | . | TRBV6-6 | 11 | . | TGTGCCAGCAGTTCCGGGGACGAGCAGTACTTC | CASSSGDEQYF
TRBJ2-1 | . | TRBV28 | 13 | TRBD2 | TGTGCCATAGCGGGAGGGCCTCATAATGAGCAGTTCTTC | CAIAGGPHNEQFF
TRBJ1-2 | . | TRBV5-1 | 14 | TRBD1 | TGCGCCAGCAGCCCGAGACAGGGCCACTATGGCTACACCTTC | CASSPRQGHYGYTF
TRBJ2-1 | . | TRBV30 | 15 | . | TGTGCCTGGATTTCCTCGGCAGGAATTTACAATGAGCAGTTCTTC | CAWISSAGIYNEQFF
TRBJ2-2 | . | TRBV9 | 16 | TRBD2 | TGTGCCAGCAGCGTTGCCGGGACTAGCAGTCCCGGGGAGCTGTTTTTT | CASSVAGTSSPGELFF
TRBJ2-3 | many | TRBV5-4 | 17 | TRBD2 | TGTGCCAGCAGCTTGGCTGAGTCTAGCGGGGGGGCAGATACGCAGTATTTT | CASSLAESSGGADTQYF
TRBJ2-1 | . | TRBV9 | 14 | TRBD1 | TGTGCCAGCAGCGTAGGACAGGGGGTAGGGGAGCAGTTCTTC | CASSVGQGVGEQFF